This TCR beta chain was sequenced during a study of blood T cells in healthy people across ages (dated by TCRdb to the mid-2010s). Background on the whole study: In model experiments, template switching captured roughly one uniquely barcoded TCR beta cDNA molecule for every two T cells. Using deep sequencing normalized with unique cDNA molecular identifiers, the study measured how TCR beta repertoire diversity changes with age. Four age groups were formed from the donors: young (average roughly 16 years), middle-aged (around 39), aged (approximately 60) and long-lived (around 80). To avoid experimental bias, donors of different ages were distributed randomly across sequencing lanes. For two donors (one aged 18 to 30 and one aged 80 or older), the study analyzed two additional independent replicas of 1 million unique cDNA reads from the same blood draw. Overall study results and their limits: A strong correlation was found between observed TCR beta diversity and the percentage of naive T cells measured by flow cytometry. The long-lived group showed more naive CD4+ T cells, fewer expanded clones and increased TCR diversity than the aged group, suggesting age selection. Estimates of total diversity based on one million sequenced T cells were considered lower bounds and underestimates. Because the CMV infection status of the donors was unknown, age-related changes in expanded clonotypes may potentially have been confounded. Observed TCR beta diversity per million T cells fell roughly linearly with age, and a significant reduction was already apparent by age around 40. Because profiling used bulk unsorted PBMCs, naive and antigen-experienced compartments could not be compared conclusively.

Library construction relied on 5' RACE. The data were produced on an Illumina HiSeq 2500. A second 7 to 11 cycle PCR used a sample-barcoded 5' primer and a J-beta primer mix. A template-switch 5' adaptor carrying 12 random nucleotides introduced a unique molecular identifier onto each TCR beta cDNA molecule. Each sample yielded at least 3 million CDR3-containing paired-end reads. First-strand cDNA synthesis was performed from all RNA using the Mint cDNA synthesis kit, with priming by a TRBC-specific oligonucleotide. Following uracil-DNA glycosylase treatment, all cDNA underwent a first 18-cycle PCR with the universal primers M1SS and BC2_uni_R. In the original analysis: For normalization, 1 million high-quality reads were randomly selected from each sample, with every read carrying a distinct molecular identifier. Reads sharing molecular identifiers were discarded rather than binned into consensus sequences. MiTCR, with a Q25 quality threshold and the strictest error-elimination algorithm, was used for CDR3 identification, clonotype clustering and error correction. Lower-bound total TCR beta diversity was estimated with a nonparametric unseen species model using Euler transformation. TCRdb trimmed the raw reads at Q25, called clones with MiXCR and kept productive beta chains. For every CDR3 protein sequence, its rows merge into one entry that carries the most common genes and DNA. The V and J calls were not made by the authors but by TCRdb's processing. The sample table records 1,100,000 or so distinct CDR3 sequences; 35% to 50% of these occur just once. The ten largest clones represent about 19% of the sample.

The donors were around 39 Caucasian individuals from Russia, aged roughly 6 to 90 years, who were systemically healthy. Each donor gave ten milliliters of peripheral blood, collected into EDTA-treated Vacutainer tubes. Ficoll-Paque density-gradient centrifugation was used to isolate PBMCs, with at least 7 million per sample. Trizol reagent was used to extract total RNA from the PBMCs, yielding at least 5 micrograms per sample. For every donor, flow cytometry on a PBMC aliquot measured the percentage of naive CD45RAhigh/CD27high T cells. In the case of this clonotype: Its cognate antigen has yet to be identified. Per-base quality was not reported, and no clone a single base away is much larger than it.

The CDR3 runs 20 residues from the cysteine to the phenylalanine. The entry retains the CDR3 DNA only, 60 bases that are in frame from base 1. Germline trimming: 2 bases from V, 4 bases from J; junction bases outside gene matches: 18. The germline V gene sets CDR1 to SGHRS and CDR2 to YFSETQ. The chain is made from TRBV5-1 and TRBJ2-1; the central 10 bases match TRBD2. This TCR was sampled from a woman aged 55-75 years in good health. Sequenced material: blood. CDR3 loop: CASSFPAGSGRTSAYNEQFF. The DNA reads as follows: TGCGCCAGCAGCTTCCCGGCGGGTAGCGGGAGGACCTCCGCTTACAATGAGCAGTTCTTC.